This T cell receptor (beta chain) came from a study of blood T cell repertoires in COVID-19. TCRdb's table, derived via immunoSEQ multiplex PCR, lists solely in-frame clones and lacks some. The sample has approximately 270,000 clones, roughly 88% seen once. CDR3 length equals 13 residues. Trimming took off 3 bases at V and 3 bases at J, with 9 bases between the two ends. The V gene's germline CDR1 is ENHRY and CDR2 SYGVKD. The sample was PBMCs or T cells enriched from blood (not recorded which). The clonotype was recovered from a woman aged 45-65 years who had recovered from COVID-19. V is TRBV10-3 and J is TRBJ2-7; D remains unclear. The CDR3, as DNA: TGTGCCATCAGTGAATACATAAACTACGAGCAGTACTTC. Translating gives CAISEYINYEQYF.